The 29 T cell receptor beta chains below come from one sample, sequenced in a study of cytomegalovirus exposure and HLA in healthy donors. The PCR used 60 Vbeta and 13 Jbeta primers. The repertoire was sequenced with immunoSEQ multiplex PCR; TCRdb's copy has only in-frame clones and lacks some. The repertoire holds roughly 120,000 clones, with about 10% as singletons. Sequencing input: PBMCs. These receptors all stem from a man under 40 in good health and CMV-seronegative.

This clone has more than one count but fewer than ten. This rearrangement joins TRBV12-5 to TRBJ1-1; D not certain. This CDR3 has 13 residues. CDR1 is LGHNT and CDR2 is FRNRAP in the germline V gene. Trimming took 3 bases from V and 3 from J, leaving 8 bases between them. The CDR3 coding sequence is TGTGCTAGTGGTTTTAACACCGACACTGAAGCTTTCTTT. It is translated as CASGFNTDTEAFF.

This clone showed up just a few times. J is TRBJ1-2 and V is TRBV6-1; D remains unclear. The germline V gene encodes CDR1 MNHNS and CDR2 SASEGT. This CDR3 is built from 15 residues. The ends were cut back, 2 bases at V and 0 bases at J, with 10 bases in the middle. This CDR3 reads CASSEKRVPNYGYTF. The CDR3 DNA reads as TGTGCCAGCAGTGAAAAGAGGGTTCCTAACTATGGCTACACCTTC.

This clone was found a few times. The V call is TRBV9, the J call TRBJ1-2; 7 nucleotides agree with TRBD1. Looked up from germline, CDR1 is SGDLS and CDR2 is YYNGEE. The CDR3 runs 15 residues. The ends lost 3 bases at V and 5 bases at J; junction bases unmatched: 10. The CDR3 region is CASSAATGVLYGYTF. The CDR3 bases are TGTGCCAGCAGCGCCGCTACAGGGGTATTATATGGCTACACCTTC.

The chain combines TRBV5-4 with TRBJ2-5, with a weak D call TRBD1 (5 bases). This CDR3 contains 16 residues. Per germline, CDR1 SGHNT and CDR2 YYREEE (reference sequence). V shed 8 bases and J shed 3 bases, with 23 bases lying between them. DNA of the CDR3: TGTGCCAGAACGTGGGGCCGCCCAGCCGTGGAAGAGACCCAGTACTTC. It yields the protein CARTWGRPAVEETQYF.

The rearrangement links TRBV19 to TRBJ2-7; TRBD1 aligns across 8 bases. The CDR3 has 15 residues. V lost 5 bases to trimming and J lost 3 bases; unmatched junction nucleotides: 9. Germline V CDR1 and CDR2: LNHDA, SQIVND (reference sequence). The CDR3 loop reads CASSPGQGYYYEQYF. CDR3 coding DNA: TGTGCCAGTAGTCCCGGACAGGGTTATTACTACGAGCAGTACTTC.

This clone showed up just a few times. This chain joins TRBV6-5 and TRBJ1-1; 7 bases line up with TRBD1. The CDR3 covers 13 residues. Trimming took 6 bases from V and 5 from J; bases not matched to a gene: 6. Germline lookup yields CDR1 MNHEY and CDR2 SVGAGI. DNA of the CDR3: TGTGCCAGCAGACTCCACAGGGGAACTGAAGCTTTCTTT. Its translation is CASRLHRGTEAFF.

This clone was seen a handful of times. The chain has TRBV2 and TRBJ2-7, with D unclear. Germline V gene lookup returns CDR1 SNHLY and CDR2 FYNNEI. Deletions cut 3 bases from V and 2 bases from J, with 8 bases between. CDR3 length: 13 amino acids. The CDR3 region is CASSDPGPYEQYF. CDR3 sequence (DNA): TGTGCCAGCAGTGATCCGGGTCCCTACGAGCAGTACTTC.

This clone was observed a few times. The rearrangement uses TRBV10-2 and TRBJ2-5; TRBD1 might be the D (6 bases). The CDR3 is made up of 16 amino acids. Per the germline V gene, CDR1 is WSHSY and CDR2 is SAAADI. V dropped 7 bases and J dropped 4 bases, with 22 bases sitting between them. Here the CDR3 reads CASTQGNLRPPETQYF. The CDR3 DNA follows: TGCGCCAGCACTCAGGGGAACCTACGCCCACCAGAGACCCAGTACTTC.

This sequence joins TRBV5-8 and TRBJ1-3; D remains unclear. V was clipped by 2 bases and J by 0 bases, with 9 bases between them. This CDR3 region has 15 residues. Germline CDR1 SGHTS, CDR2 YDEGEE. The CDR3 protein is CASSFGLRSGNTIYF. In DNA form, the CDR3 reads TGTGCCAGCAGCTTCGGTTTACGCTCTGGAAACACCATATATTTT.

This clone has only a few counts. The rearrangement joins TRBV5-1 to TRBJ2-1, with 12 nucleotides matching TRBD1. V was clipped by 4 bases and J by 8 bases; unmatched bases: 7. CDR1 SGHRS and CDR2 YFSETQ come from the germline V gene. There are 15 residues in the CDR3. CDR3 in DNA: TGCGCCAGCAGCCGAGGGACAGGGGGCATCGATGAGCAGTTCTTC. It is translated as CASSRGTGGIDEQFF.

The CDR3 DNA is TGTGCCAGCAGTTACAGGGGCCCTACCTACGAGCAGTACTTC. It specifies CASSYRGPTYEQYF. This chain joins TRBV6-5 and TRBJ2-7, with a tentative D call TRBD1 (5 bases). The CDR3 runs 14 residues. V was cut by 2 bases and J by 2 bases, with 10 bases left in between. The germline gives CDR1 MNHEY, CDR2 SVGAGI.

This clone was observed a few times. The genes are TRBV30 and TRBJ1-1; D call uncertain. This CDR3 has 13 amino acids. Trimming removed 2 bases from V and 4 bases from J, with 11 bases in between. Germline values: CDR1 GTSNPN, CDR2 SVGIG (reference sequence). CDR3 in DNA: TGTGCCTGGAGTCTTTTGCGGGGCACTGAAGCTTTCTTT. This gives the protein CAWSLLRGTEAFF.

A few counts support this clone. The V call is TRBV5-4, the J call TRBJ2-2, with TRBD1 identical over 10 bases. The CDR3 covers 17 residues. Germline values: CDR1 SGHNT, CDR2 YYREEE (reference sequence). V was pared by 5 bases and J by 5 bases, with 12 bases of the junction left unmatched. This CDR3 reads CASSSPGQGEETGELFF. The CDR3 coding sequence is TGTGCCAGCAGTTCCCCTGGACAGGGGGAAGAAACCGGGGAGCTGTTTTTT.

The genes are TRBV12-2 and TRBJ2-7; TRBD2 reflects the table's D call only, with no check against the DNA. TRBV12-2 is a pseudogene segment. The CDR3 has 14 residues. For the CDR3, the DNA is TGTGCAAGTCTGCGCTGCCGGTTCTCCTACGAGCAGTACTTC. The encoded protein is CASLRCRFSYEQYF.

In its sample, this clone was seen a few times. The chain uses TRBV23-1 and TRBJ1-2, with D unclear. TRBV23-1 is labeled an ORF, and its function is uncertain. V was pared by 6 bases and J by 4 bases, with 18 bases between. There are 15 residues in the CDR3. The CDR3 sequence: CASSHAVARGYGYTF. Written as DNA, the CDR3 is TGCGCCAGCAGCCATGCCGTCGCCCGGGGCTATGGCTACACCTTC.

Comments on this clone: Because it lacks the conserved phenylalanine or tryptophan at the end, this CDR3 is likely a read error. No DNA is shown, since the ends of the CDR3 on it are uncertain; the CDR3 is the one TCRdb lists. V is TRBV18 and J is TRBJ2-3; the tabulated D call, TRBD2, remains unverified against the DNA. The length of the CDR3 is 12 amino acids, counting both ends. Germline CDR1 reads KGHSH; CDR2 reads LQKENI. The chain's CDR3 is CASSPPGLALSY.

This clone was counted between two and nine times. The chain combines TRBV5-6 with TRBJ1-1; D might be TRBD1 (6 bases). The germline CDR1 and CDR2 sequences are SGHDT and YYEEEE. The V end lost 2 bases, the J end lost 5 bases, and 13 bases lay between the germline ends. The CDR3 has 14 amino acids. The CDR3 sequence is CASSFRVRGTEAFF. DNA for the CDR3: TGTGCCAGCAGCTTCAGGGTAAGGGGGACTGAAGCTTTCTTT. Variable domain in full (rest from reference TRBV5-6 and TRBJ1-1): DAGVTQSPTHLIKTRGQQVTLRCSPKSGHDTVSWYQQALGQGPQFIFQYYEEEERQRGNFPDRFSGHQFPNYSSELNVNALLLGDSALYLCASSFRVRGTEAFFGQGTRLTVV.

This clone was counted only a few times. The rearrangement uses TRBV19 and TRBJ1-1; TRBD1 aligns across 8 bases. Germline V CDR1 and CDR2: LNHDA, SQIVND (reference sequence). The length of the CDR3 is 17 residues. Trimming took 3 bases from V and 0 from J; bases not matched to a gene: 9. The DNA for the CDR3 is TGTGCCAGTAGTATTTGGGACAGGATAAGGATGAACACTGAAGCTTTCTTT. Its protein is CASSIWDRIRMNTEAFF.

A few counts support this clone. The rearrangement joins TRBV13 to TRBJ2-2, with D possibly matching TRBD1 (6 bases). CDR1 is PRHDT, CDR2 FYEKMQ, per germline (reference sequence). The CDR3 runs to 13 residues. V dropped 2 bases and J dropped 8 bases, with 9 bases sitting between them. For the CDR3, the DNA is TGTGCCAGCAGCTTATTCAGGGGTGGGGAGCTGTTTTTT. It specifies CASSLFRGGELFF.

This clone was found a few times. The chain has TRBV19 and TRBJ1-2, with 8 bases matching TRBD1. CDR3 length equals 14 residues. Germline assignment: CDR1 LNHDA and CDR2 SQIVND (reference sequence). V was pared by 9 bases and J by 2 bases, with 8 bases of the junction left unmatched. The CDR3 DNA follows: TGTGCCAGCGCCGCCGACAGGGGAAACTATGGCTACACCTTC. Residues: CASAADRGNYGYTF.

This clone was detected only a few times. The chain has TRBV6-1 and TRBJ2-2; a weak D match, TRBD1 (5 bases). The CDR3 runs 14 residues. The germline CDR1 and CDR2 sequences are MNHNS and SASEGT. The V gene lost 2 bases and the J gene lost 1 base, with 5 bases spanning the gap. The CDR3 here is CASSETGNTGELFF. The CDR3 nucleotides read TGTGCCAGCAGTGAAACAGGGAACACCGGGGAGCTGTTTTTT.

There are a few counts of this clone. V gene TRBV19 combines with J gene TRBJ2-2, with 12 bases lining up with TRBD2. This CDR3 contains 15 residues. Germline V gene sequence: CDR1 LNHDA, CDR2 SQIVND (reference sequence). With 6 bases clipped from V and 7 bases from J, the junction kept 6 bases outside the gene matches. The CDR3 nucleotides read TGTGCCAGTAGCCGACTAGCGGGAGCGGTCGGGGAGCTGTTTTTT. Translated, it gives CASSRLAGAVGELFF.

There are a few counts of this clone. This chain connects TRBV28 to TRBJ2-3; TRBD1 agrees at 11 bases. Germline assignment: CDR1 MDHEN and CDR2 SYDVKM. The V segment lost 8 bases and the J segment 2 bases; nucleotides outside the gene matches: 9. The CDR3 is 16 residues long. CDR3: CASPPDRGRVTDTQYF. For the CDR3, the DNA is TGTGCCAGCCCCCCGGACAGGGGGCGGGTCACAGATACGCAGTATTTT.

The chain links TRBV2 to TRBJ1-4; 8 bases are a match to TRBD1. The V gene's germline CDR1 is SNHLY and CDR2 FYNNEI. V trimming: 5 bases; J trimming: 8 bases; junction bases outside the gene matches: 7. The CDR3 runs 14 residues. The CDR3 nucleotides read TGTGCCAGCAGTCTGGACAGGGTTAACGAAAAACTGTTTTTT. It yields the protein CASSLDRVNEKLFF.

This clone has more than one count but fewer than ten. The gene calls are TRBV2 and TRBJ2-7, with no clear D. Germline loops: CDR1 SNHLY, CDR2 FYNNEI. The CDR3 is made up of 11 amino acids. Trimming stripped 6 bases from V and 4 bases from J, with 7 bases between. As DNA, the CDR3 is TGTGCCAGCAGGGCTAGATACGAGCAGTACTTC. Translated: CASRARYEQYF.

This clone has just a few counts. CDR3 residues: CASSGRDPGSEQYF. CDR3 DNA: TGTGCCAGTAGTGGGCGGGACCCAGGGTCCGAGCAGTACTTC. The chain joins TRBV19 to TRBJ2-7; D possibly corresponds to TRBD2 (6 bases). CDR3 length: 14 residues. V lost 5 bases and J lost 6, with 17 bases in between. Germline CDR1 is LNHDA and CDR2 is SQIVND (reference sequence).

The rearrangement links TRBV2 to TRBJ2-7; TRBD1 agrees at 12 bases. The CDR3 length is 16 residues. Germline values: CDR1 SNHLY, CDR2 FYNNEI. V gave up 6 bases and J gave up 4 bases; unmatched junction bases: 10. CDR3 region: CASRQPGQGASYEQYF. Here the CDR3 DNA reads TGTGCCAGCAGACAACCGGGACAGGGGGCCTCGTACGAGCAGTACTTC.

This chain connects TRBV25-1 to TRBJ2-7; tentatively, D is TRBD2 (6 bases). Germline loops: CDR1 MGHDK, CDR2 SYGVNS. This CDR3 spans 14 amino acids. Deletions cut 5 bases from V and 2 bases from J, with 13 bases between. CDR3 protein: CASSKSSGAYEQYF. CDR3 coding DNA: TGTGCCAGCAGTAAGAGTAGCGGAGCCTACGAGCAGTACTTC.

The chain recombines TRBV30 with TRBJ1-2; the D gene is possibly TRBD1 (5 bases). Trimming left V 3 bases short and J 2 bases short, with 7 bases between. Germline lookup yields CDR1 GTSNPN and CDR2 SVGIG (reference sequence). The CDR3 runs to 12 residues. Here the CDR3 DNA reads TGTGCCTGGAGAGGGGTAAACTATGGCTACACCTTC. Translation gives CAWRGVNYGYTF.